The 29 T cell receptor beta chains below were found in one sample sequenced in a study of somatic mutations in cytotoxic T cells in rheumatoid arthritis. Sequencing used immunoSEQ multiplex PCR; TCRdb keeps in-frame clones, though not all of them. Altogether approximately 8,200 clones are present, approximately 70% being singletons, with the ten largest covering about 40%. Material: CD8+ T cells sorted from blood. Every receptor here comes from an adult with rheumatoid arthritis.

The chain is built from TRBV5-1 and TRBJ2-7; D is perhaps TRBD1 or TRBD2 (5 bases each). The CDR3 consists of 13 residues. V dropped 2 bases and J dropped 2 bases, with 8 bases sitting between them. Germline-derived CDR1 and CDR2 are SGHRS and YFSETQ. The CDR3 protein is CASSFGAAYEQYF. The CDR3 DNA follows: TGCGCCAGCAGCTTCGGGGCGGCCTACGAGCAGTACTTC.

V and J are TRBV21-1 and TRBJ1-1; the table's D call, TRBD1, was not checked against the DNA. TRBV21-1 has pseudogene status. This CDR3 is built from 15 residues. CDR3 region: CASSARDRVKTEAFF. The DNA of the CDR3 is TGTGCCAGCAGCGCTCGAGACAGGGTTAAAACTGAAGCTTTCTTT.

This clone is a singleton in its sample. This rearrangement joins TRBV25-1 to TRBJ2-5, with 7 bases aligning to TRBD2. V lost 5 bases, J lost 4 bases, and 10 bases stayed unmatched. The length of the CDR3 is 15 residues. CDR1 and CDR2 (germline): MGHDK, SYGVNS. CDR3 amino acids: CASSTRTSGGETQYF. The CDR3 DNA sequence: TGTGCCAGCAGTACCCGGACTAGTGGAGGAGAGACCCAGTACTTC.

On this clone: The junction shows a germline mismatch at one end, possibly a read error. J is TRBJ2-7 and V is TRBV7-7; D might be TRBD1 or TRBD2, each matching 6 bases. Germline V gene data show CDR1 as SSHAT and CDR2 as FNYEAQ (reference sequence). This CDR3 has 14 residues. CDR3 sequence (DNA): TGTGCTAGCAGCTTCGGGGGCCTTTTTGACGAGCAGTACTTC. Its protein is CASSFGGLFDEQYF.

This clone appeared once. This rearrangement joins TRBV28 to TRBJ2-7, with 9 bases aligning to TRBD1. This CDR3 has 14 amino acids. In germline, CDR1 is MDHEN, CDR2 SYDVKM. The ends lost 7 bases at V and 5 bases at J; junction bases unmatched: 9. CDR3 amino acids: CASTVRGQGDEQYF. Written as DNA, the CDR3 is TGTGCCAGCACCGTCCGGGGACAGGGAGACGAGCAGTACTTC. Complete variable domain (other parts from reference TRBV28 and TRBJ2-7): DVKVTQSSRYLVKRTGEKVFLECVQDMDHENMFWYRQDPGLGLRLIYFSYDVKMKEKGDIPEGYSVSREKKERFSLILESASTNQTSMYLCASTVRGQGDEQYFGPGTRLTVT.

This chain uses TRBV10-2 with TRBJ2-3, with 8 bases matching TRBD2. Trimming took 8 bases from V and 4 from J; bases not matched to a gene: 11. Germline CDR1 is WSHSY and CDR2 is SAAADI. This CDR3 has 15 amino acids. Written as DNA, the CDR3 is TGCGCCAGCTTGCCCCCGGGGGGGGCCCCAGATACGCAGTATTTT. It yields the protein CASLPPGGAPDTQYF.

The gene calls are TRBV9 and TRBJ2-3; the match to TRBD1 covers 10 bases. CDR1 SGDLS and CDR2 YYNGEE come from the germline V gene. This CDR3 has 16 residues. V shed 4 bases and J 7 bases; nucleotides not matched to a gene: 12. This CDR3 reads CASSRAGQGMGHTQYF. CDR3 sequence (DNA): TGTGCCAGCAGCCGAGCGGGACAGGGGATGGGGCATACGCAGTATTTT. Together with reference TRBV9 and TRBJ2-3, the CDR3 gives the full variable domain: DSGVTQTPKHLITATGQRVTLRCSPRSGDLSVYWYQQSLDQGLQFLIQYYNGEERAKGNILERFSAQQFPDLHSELNLSSLELGDSALYFCASSRAGQGMGHTQYFGPGTRLTVL.

V is TRBV4-3 and J is TRBJ2-1; 10 bases fit TRBD2. J was trimmed by 1 base and V by 7 bases; bases with no gene match: 4. The CDR3 length is 15 residues. Germline assignment: CDR1 LGHNA and CDR2 YSLEER. For the CDR3, the DNA is TGCGCCAGCACCCCGGGACTAGCGTCCTACAATGAGCAGTTCTTC. It specifies CASTPGLASYNEQFF.

The chain recombines TRBV4-1 with TRBJ2-3; 8 nucleotides match TRBD2. V shed 9 bases, J shed 0 bases, and the junction held 14 bases outside the gene matches. Germline loops: CDR1 MGHRA, CDR2 YSYEKL. This CDR3 spans 17 amino acids. CDR3 in amino acids: CASGDLGREASTDTQYF. CDR3 sequence (DNA): TGCGCCAGTGGTGATTTAGGGCGGGAGGCAAGCACAGATACGCAGTATTTT.

This chain joins TRBV9 and TRBJ2-6, with TRBD1 identical over 8 bases. J was trimmed by 4 bases and V by 4 bases; bases with no gene match: 10. This CDR3 is 17 amino acids long. Germline values: CDR1 SGDLS, CDR2 YYNGEE. The CDR3 bases are TGTGCCAGCAGCCCCCTCGGGACAGGTCCCGGGGCCAACGTCCTGACTTTC. Amino acids: CASSPLGTGPGANVLTF.

A word on this clone: One end of the junction fails to match germline, which may point to a read error. V gene TRBV7-9 combines with J gene TRBJ2-7, with D perhaps TRBD1 (5 bases). Germline-derived CDR1 and CDR2 are SEHNR and FQNEAQ (reference sequence). The CDR3 sequence is 12 residues long. The CDR3 sequence: CASSPIDSRPHF. CDR3 DNA: TGTGCCAGCAGCCCGATAGACAGCCGGCCCCACTTC.

The chain is built from TRBV25-1 and TRBJ2-1; TRBD2 matches 10 bases. Germline-derived CDR1 and CDR2 are MGHDK and SYGVNS. The CDR3 contains 13 residues. The V gene end was trimmed by 5 bases and the J gene end by 7 bases; junction bases not matched to a gene: 2. The CDR3 here is CASSSGRDNEQFF. The CDR3 DNA reads as TGTGCCAGCAGTAGCGGGAGGGATAATGAGCAGTTCTTC.

The chain has TRBV2 and TRBJ1-4; D is possibly TRBD1 (5 bases). Trimming took 5 bases from V and 0 from J, leaving 7 bases between them. Germline V gene data show CDR1 as SNHLY and CDR2 as FYNNEI. The CDR3 length is 14 residues. CDR3: CASSTGATNEKLFF. Written as DNA, the CDR3 is TGTGCCAGCAGTACAGGTGCAACTAATGAAAAACTGTTTTTT.

V gene TRBV27 combines with J gene TRBJ2-3, with D hard to call. CDR1 and CDR2 from the germline V gene are MNHEY and SMNVEV (reference sequence). CDR3 length equals 17 residues. The germline V and J ends were trimmed by 4 bases and 0 bases, with 17 bases remaining between them. The CDR3 bases are TGTGCCAGCAGTTCCCGGCAGACGGCTTGGAGCACAGATACGCAGTATTTT. As protein: CASSSRQTAWSTDTQYF.

The gene calls are TRBV28 and TRBJ1-6, with a weak D call TRBD1 (6 bases). The V gene lost 3 bases and the J gene lost 7 bases, with 16 bases spanning the gap. CDR3 size: 16 residues. Per germline, CDR1 MDHEN and CDR2 SYDVKM. The CDR3 region is CASSFSSGQINSPLHF. The CDR3 bases are TGTGCCAGCAGTTTTAGTTCGGGACAAATCAATTCACCCCTCCACTTT. The variable domain in full, completed from reference TRBV28 and TRBJ1-6, reads DVKVTQSSRYLVKRTGEKVFLECVQDMDHENMFWYRQDPGLGLRLIYFSYDVKMKEKGDIPEGYSVSREKKERFSLILESASTNQTSMYLCASSFSSGQINSPLHFGNGTRLTVT.

By sample fraction, this clone is large. This chain uses TRBV7-3 with TRBJ1-4, with 9 nucleotides matching TRBD1. The CDR3 runs 14 residues. Germline loops: CDR1 SGHTA, CDR2 FQGTGA. J was trimmed by 8 bases and V by 3 bases; bases with no gene match: 4. The CDR3 loop is CASSFTGGSEKLFF. The CDR3 DNA reads TGTGCCAGCAGCTTTACAGGGGGCTCCGAAAAACTGTTTTTT. Full variable domain (outside the CDR3, taken from reference TRBV7-3 and TRBJ1-4): GAGVSQTPSNKVTEKGKYVELRCDPISGHTALYWYRQSLGQGPEFLIYFQGTGAADDSGLPNDRFFAVRPEGSVSTLKIQRTERGDSAVYLCASSFTGGSEKLFFGSGTQLSVL.

This chain uses TRBV7-3 with TRBJ2-1, with a possible D match to TRBD1 (6 bases). The CDR3 is 16 residues long. Trimming cost V 5 bases and J 0 bases, with 14 bases left between them. CDR1 and CDR2 from the germline V gene are SGHTA and FQGTGA. The CDR3: CASSTRRGPSYNEQFF. The CDR3 DNA is TGTGCCAGCAGCACACGCAGGGGTCCCTCCTACAATGAGCAGTTCTTC.

V usage is TRBV9 and J usage is TRBJ2-2; possibly TRBD1 for D (6 bases). V lost 0 bases and J lost 2, with 8 bases in between. Germline V gene sequence: CDR1 SGDLS, CDR2 YYNGEE. The CDR3 has 15 residues. The CDR3 DNA follows: TGTGCCAGCAGCGTAGTGGACAGCAACACCGGGGAGCTGTTTTTT. Its protein is CASSVVDSNTGELFF.

The chain is built from TRBV4-3 and TRBJ2-1; TRBD1 might be the D (5 bases). From germline, CDR1 is LGHNA and CDR2 YSLEER. CDR3 length equals 17 residues. V was trimmed by 0 bases and J by 2 bases, leaving 14 bases between them. CDR3 sequence reads: CASSQDKTVRAYNEQFF. The CDR3 nucleotides are TGCGCCAGCAGCCAAGATAAAACAGTCAGGGCCTACAATGAGCAGTTCTTC.

The chain combines TRBV6-5 with TRBJ2-2; D remains unclear. The CDR3 is made up of 15 amino acids. In germline, CDR1 is MNHEY, CDR2 SVGAGI. Trimming removed 6 bases at V and 3 bases at J, with 14 bases between. CDR3 sequence: CASSPVTPDTGELFF. DNA of the CDR3: TGTGCCAGCAGCCCCGTTACTCCCGACACCGGGGAGCTGTTTTTT.

The chain joins TRBV13 to TRBJ1-4, with TRBD1 as a possible D gene (5 bases). CDR3 length: 16 amino acids. CDR1 and CDR2 from the germline V gene are PRHDT and FYEKMQ (reference sequence). V lost 1 base to trimming and J lost 0 bases, with 9 bases between them. CDR3 protein: CASSLARGPTNEKLFF. The CDR3 DNA reads TGTGCCAGCAGCTTAGCTCGGGGCCCAACTAATGAAAAACTGTTTTTT.

The chain uses TRBV28 and TRBJ2-7, with D possibly TRBD1 on 6 matching bases. The CDR3 loop spans 15 amino acids. The germline CDR1 and CDR2 sequences are MDHEN and SYDVKM. V lost 5 bases and J lost 3, with 17 bases in between. DNA of the CDR3: TGTGCCAGCAGTGACCCCGGGACATATGACTACGAGCAGTACTTC. This codes for CASSDPGTYDYEQYF.

This chain uses TRBV5-4 with TRBJ2-1; tentative D call: TRBD2 (5 bases). The CDR3 covers 16 residues. Trimming cost V 1 base and J 5 bases, with 16 bases left between them. CDR1 and CDR2 (germline): SGHNT, YYREEE (reference sequence). As DNA, the CDR3 is TGTGCCAGCAGCTTGCTGAGACTCTCGGGGAACAATGAGCAGTTCTTC. It yields the protein CASSLLRLSGNNEQFF.

The table lists this clone with a few counts. The chain joins TRBV30 to TRBJ1-1; no reliable D call. The germline gives CDR1 GTSNPN, CDR2 SVGIG (reference sequence). This CDR3 contains 14 residues. Trimming cost V 3 bases and J 4 bases, with 15 bases left between them. Here the CDR3 DNA reads TGTGCCTGGAGCATCTTGGGGATGAGCACTGAAGCTTTCTTT. Protein product: CAWSILGMSTEAFF. Supplemented by reference TRBV30 and TRBJ1-1, the full variable domain reads SQTIHQWPATLVQPVGSPLSLECTVEGTSNPNLYWYRQAAGRGLQLLFYSVGIGQISSEVPQNLSASRPQDRQFILSSKKLLLSDSGFYLCAWSILGMSTEAFFGQGTRLTVV.

DNA for the CDR3: TGTGCCAGCAGCTTGGGGGTGTTACTCTACGAGCAGTACTTC. Residues: CASSLGVLLYEQYF. The V and J genes are TRBV5-6 and TRBJ2-7; D remains unclear. V dropped 0 bases and J dropped 3 bases, with 10 bases sitting between them. This CDR3 region has 14 residues. Germline V gene sequence: CDR1 SGHDT, CDR2 YYEEEE.

The rearrangement joins TRBV9 to TRBJ2-1; D is undetermined. The CDR3 has 11 amino acids. V lost 4 bases and J lost 5, with 4 bases in between. CDR1 SGDLS and CDR2 YYNGEE come from the germline V gene. CDR3 in DNA: TGTGCCAGCAGCTTTAACAATGAGCAGTTCTTC. As protein: CASSFNNEQFF.

The genes are TRBV27 and TRBJ2-4, with 7 bases identical to TRBD2. The CDR3 contains 15 residues. Germline CDR1 and CDR2: MNHEY and SMNVEV (reference sequence). The trim removed 3 bases at V and 3 bases at J, leaving 5 bases unmatched. CDR3 nucleotides: TGTGCCAGCAGTTTGGGCGGGAGCGGCAAAAACATTCAGTACTTC. This codes for CASSLGGSGKNIQYF.

This chain uses TRBV28 with TRBJ2-5, with D possibly matching TRBD1 (5 bases). Trimming shortened V by 5 bases and J by 1 base, and 11 bases separated the two germline ends. This CDR3 comprises 14 residues. Germline-derived CDR1 and CDR2 are MDHEN and SYDVKM. The CDR3 is CASSPGYTQETQYF. The CDR3 nucleotides read TGTGCCAGCAGTCCAGGGTATACCCAAGAGACCCAGTACTTC.

This clone is a singleton in its sample. The chain uses TRBV5-6 and TRBJ2-5; D uncertain. This CDR3 has 14 amino acids. The germline CDR1 and CDR2 sequences are SGHDT and YYEEEE. V was shortened by 2 bases and J by 1 base, with 9 bases between the two germline ends. Here the CDR3 DNA reads TGTGCCAGCAGCTTATACAACAGCCAAGAGACCCAGTACTTC. Translated, it gives CASSLYNSQETQYF.